The 21 T cell receptor beta chains reported below all come from one sample, sequenced in a study of post-analysis software for immune sequencing data. Study-level findings and limits: Five TRBV segments were significantly more frequent in patients than in controls. TRBV5-6, TRBV5-1 and TRBV20-1 were among these segments.

Each TCR beta cDNA library carried unique molecular identifiers. From the PCR reads, TCRdb called clonotypes with MiXCR, one entry per CDR3 protein. The table shows about 540,000 distinct CDR3 sequences, with approximately 31% occurring only once. Their specific antigens are unknown. The sequenced material came from blood. The receptors were gathered from a girl aged 2 to 17 with multiple sclerosis.

The V and J genes are TRBV7-3 and TRBJ2-7; D is possibly TRBD2 (5 bases). Trimming removed 1 base from V and 0 bases from J, with 10 bases in between. This CDR3 contains 15 residues. Germline assignment: CDR1 SGHTA and CDR2 FQGTGA. The CDR3 nucleotides read TGTGCCAGCAGCTTAAGTACGGGGAGCTCCTACGAGCAGTACTTC. This translates into CASSLSTGSSYEQYF.

A few counts support this clonotype. This chain links TRBV9 with TRBJ1-6; 8 bases agree with TRBD1. This CDR3 contains 15 residues. Trimming took 3 bases from V and 8 from J; bases not matched to a gene: 7. Per the germline V gene, CDR1 is SGDLS and CDR2 is YYNGEE. The chain's CDR3 is CASSARQGQDSPLHF. CDR3 sequence (DNA): TGTGCCAGCAGCGCCCGACAGGGGCAAGATTCACCCCTCCACTTT.

The chain is built from TRBV6-2 or TRBV6-3 and TRBJ1-1; D is undetermined. Germline loops: CDR1 MNHEY, CDR2 SVGEGT. The ends were cut back, 9 bases at V and 8 bases at J, with 10 bases in the middle. The CDR3 extends over 10 amino acids. This chain's CDR3 is CASGLSEAFF. The CDR3 DNA sequence: TGTGCCAGTGGCCTTTCCGAAGCTTTCTTT.

This clonotype occurred a few times. This sequence joins TRBV3-1 and TRBJ2-1, with D hard to call. The CDR3 covers 11 residues. Germline V gives CDR1 LGHDT, CDR2 YNNKEL (reference sequence). With 3 bases removed from V and 10 bases from J, the gap between germline ends came to 7 bases. CDR3 bases: TGTGCCAGCAGCCACCTTTGGGAGCAGTTCTTC. It codes for CASSHLWEQFF.

CDR3 sequence reads: CASSLTGRKDTDTQYF. The CDR3 coding sequence is TGCGCCAGCAGCCTCACGGGACGGAAGGACACAGATACGCAGTATTTT. The V gene is TRBV5-1, the J gene TRBJ2-3; tentatively, D is TRBD1 or TRBD2 (5 bases each). CDR1 and CDR2 from the germline V gene are SGHRS and YFSETQ. The CDR3 is made up of 16 amino acids. Trimming took 4 bases from V and 2 from J, leaving 17 bases between them.

This chain links TRBV10-3 with TRBJ1-2, with TRBD1 matching over 7 bases. Losses at the gene ends were 6 bases for V and 3 bases for J; bases not matched to a gene: 7. The CDR3 length is 14 residues. Per the germline V gene, CDR1 is ENHRY and CDR2 is SYGVKD. The CDR3 region has the DNA TGTGCCATCAGAAACGACAGGGCCGACTATGGCTACACCTTC. It encodes CAIRNDRADYGYTF.

In its sample, this clonotype was seen many times. This rearrangement joins TRBV20-1 to TRBJ1-2, with a possible D match to TRBD1 (5 bases). This CDR3 contains 12 residues. V was clipped by 5 bases and J by 6 bases, with 13 bases between them. Germline V gene data show CDR1 as DFQATT and CDR2 as SNEGSKA (reference sequence). The CDR3 DNA reads TGCAGTGCTCCAACAGGTTTCGATGGCTACACCTTC. Its protein product is CSAPTGFDGYTF.

The chain is built from TRBV28 and TRBJ2-5; TRBD1 is a possible D gene (6 bases). Trimming took off 3 bases at V and 5 bases at J, with 22 bases between the two ends. Germline assignment: CDR1 MDHEN and CDR2 SYDVKM. This CDR3 comprises 17 residues. DNA of the CDR3: TGTGCCAGCAGTTTTGGACAGATTCCGGGACGCGGGGAGACCCAGTACTTC. Amino acids: CASSFGQIPGRGETQYF.

This clonotype occurred a few times. The J gene is TRBJ2-3, the V gene TRBV2; D possibly corresponds to TRBD1 (5 bases). This CDR3 has 14 amino acids. CDR1 SNHLY and CDR2 FYNNEI come from the germline V gene. The V and J ends lost 7 bases and 2 bases respectively, with 13 bases between them. CDR3 in DNA: TGTGCCAGCATTCGCAGACAGCTCACAGATACGCAGTATTTT. This sequence encodes CASIRRQLTDTQYF.

The CDR3 protein is CSAREVVGVQFF. The CDR3 region has the DNA TGCAGTGCTAGAGAGGTCGTGGGGGTCCAGTTCTTC. V and J are TRBV20-1 and TRBJ2-5; D may match TRBD1 or TRBD2 (5 bases each). The tail of the sequence fits TRBJ2-1 better, so the J call may be wrong. Germline-derived CDR1 and CDR2 are DFQATT and SNEGSKA (reference sequence). The CDR3 contains 12 residues.

This clonotype was seen only a few times. The chain combines TRBV20-1 with TRBJ1-2; 7 bases agree with TRBD1. Germline values: CDR1 DFQATT, CDR2 SNEGSKA (reference sequence). J gave up 5 bases and V 6 bases, and 3 bases lay outside the gene matches. CDR3 length: 11 amino acids. The DNA of the CDR3 is TGCAGTGCCACAGGGGAGTATGGCTACACCTTC. Translating gives CSATGEYGYTF.

The V gene is TRBV5-1, the J gene TRBJ2-1; perhaps TRBD2 as D (6 bases). This CDR3 contains 15 residues. V shed 4 bases and J shed 5 bases, with 16 bases lying between them. Germline assignment: CDR1 SGHRS and CDR2 YFSETQ. The CDR3 region has the DNA TGCGCCAGCAGCACCGGAGGCGGGGAGGACAATGAGCAGTTCTTC. Translating it yields CASSTGGGEDNEQFF.

This clonotype was picked up a small number of times. The rearrangement uses TRBV7-2 and TRBJ2-7; D ambiguous. Germline V gene sequence: CDR1 SGHTA, CDR2 FQGNSA. The V and J ends lost 2 bases and 3 bases respectively, with 14 bases between them. This CDR3 contains 15 residues. For the CDR3, the DNA is TGTGCCAGCAGCTTAAGGCTCGATCTTTACTACGAGCAGTACTTC. It encodes CASSLRLDLYYEQYF.

The chain links TRBV2 to TRBJ2-1, with 12 positions matching TRBD2. V gave up 5 bases and J gave up 6 bases; unmatched junction bases: 5. The CDR3 runs to 15 residues. Germline V gives CDR1 SNHLY, CDR2 FYNNEI. DNA for the CDR3: TGTGCCAGCAGTTCTAGCGGGGGGGCCCTCAATGAGCAGTTCTTC. Its protein is CASSSSGGALNEQFF.

The chain couples TRBV7-6 to TRBJ2-1; D uncertain. Germline lookup yields CDR1 SGHVS and CDR2 FNYEAQ. The ends were cut back, 5 bases at V and 2 bases at J, with 10 bases in the middle. CDR3 length: 14 amino acids. CDR3 in DNA: TGTGCCAGCAGCCCCGGGCCAGCCTACAATGAGCAGTTCTTC. Translation: CASSPGPAYNEQFF.

The chain has TRBV6-2 or TRBV6-3 and TRBJ1-2; TRBD1 aligns across 9 bases. CDR3 length: 14 amino acids. Germline assignment: CDR1 MNHEY and CDR2 SVGEGT. After removal of 5 bases from V and 3 bases from J, the junction contained 4 bases not matched to a gene. CDR3 sequence: CASSTQGADYGYTF. The CDR3 nucleotides are TGTGCCAGCAGTACACAGGGGGCAGACTATGGCTACACCTTC.

This sequence joins TRBV5-1 and TRBJ2-2; 9 bases align to TRBD1. This CDR3 contains 16 residues. Per germline, CDR1 SGHRS and CDR2 YFSETQ. V was clipped by 4 bases and J by 1 base; unmatched bases: 5. The CDR3 DNA follows: TGCGCCAGCAGCCAAGGACAGGGGATGAACACCGGGGAGCTGTTTTTT. Its translation is CASSQGQGMNTGELFF.

V and J are TRBV5-1 and TRBJ2-1; D uncertain. Trimming stripped 0 bases from V and 0 bases from J, with 10 bases between. The length of the CDR3 is 16 residues. CDR1 is SGHRS and CDR2 is YFSETQ in the germline V gene. CDR3 sequence (DNA): TGCGCCAGCAGCTTGGTCGGCCGGAGCTCCTACAATGAGCAGTTCTTC. Protein: CASSLVGRSSYNEQFF. Together with reference TRBV5-1 and TRBJ2-1, the CDR3 gives the full variable domain: KAGVTQTPRYLIKTRGQQVTLSCSPISGHRSVSWYQQTPGQGLQFLFEYFSETQRNKGNFPGRFSGRQFSNSRSEMNVSTLELGDSALYLCASSLVGRSSYNEQFFGPGTRLTVL.

As concerns this clonotype: With a much larger clone just one base away, this may be a read error. The chain uses TRBV5-6 and TRBJ2-5; 10 nucleotides line up with TRBD2. The germline V gene has CDR1 SGHDT and CDR2 YYEEEE. The CDR3 has 12 amino acids. CDR3 amino acids: CAGSFSGGPRYF. Here the CDR3 DNA reads TGTGCCGGCAGCTTTAGCGGGGGGCCTCGGTACTTC.

In this sample, this clonotype turned up a few times. The chain uses TRBV4-1 and TRBJ1-4; D remains ambiguous. V shed 2 bases and J shed 8 bases, with 6 bases lying between them. CDR1 is MGHRA and CDR2 is YSYEKL in the germline V gene. CDR3 size: 12 residues. The CDR3 nucleotides read TGCGCCAGCAGCCAACCGGTCGAAAAACTGTTTTTT. Translating gives CASSQPVEKLFF.

A few counts support this clonotype. V usage is TRBV20-1 and J usage is TRBJ2-4; a weak D match, TRBD2 (5 bases). Near its end, the DNA agrees better with TRBJ2-7, so the J call may be wrong. The CDR3 is 12 residues long. In germline, CDR1 is DFQATT, CDR2 SNEGSKA (reference sequence). The CDR3 is CSARDLGDEQYF. Here the CDR3 DNA reads TGCAGTGCTAGAGATTTGGGAGACGAGCAGTACTTC.